These 30 T cell receptor beta chains share one sample of origin, sequenced in a study of shared clonotypes between healthy human individuals. TCRdb keeps only in-frame clones here, not all; method: immunoSEQ multiplex PCR. Of over 750,000 clones in the sample, 90% to 97% were seen once. CD45RO-negative, CCR7-positively selected cells formed the naive CD8 fraction, excluding terminally differentiated effector memory CD45RA+ cells. Material: naive CD8+ T cells sorted from blood. The receptors were sampled from a man under 40 in good health.

The chain is built from TRBV14 and TRBJ2-7; TRBD2 matches at 7 bases. Trimming removed 4 bases from V and 7 bases from J; junction bases left unmatched: 16. Germline loops: CDR1 SGHDN, CDR2 FVKESK. CDR3 length equals 16 residues. The CDR3 spells CASSPTGGFQSLEQYF. The CDR3 bases are TGTGCCAGCAGCCCGACGGGAGGATTTCAGTCCCTAGAGCAGTACTTC. The whole variable domain, remainder taken from reference TRBV14 and TRBJ2-7, is EAGVTQFPSHSVIEKGQTVTLRCDPISGHDNLYWYRRVMGKEIKFLLHFVKESKQDESGMPNNRFLAERTGGTYSTLKVQPAELEDSGVYFCASSPTGGFQSLEQYFGPGTRLTVT.

This CDR3 is CASTRSKRRYEQYF. For the CDR3, the DNA is TGTGCCAGCACCCGAAGCAAGCGCCGGTACGAGCAGTACTTC. The chain recombines TRBV21-1 with TRBJ2-7; the DNA was not compared with TRBD2, the D call given in the table. TRBV21-1 represents a pseudogene. The CDR3 consists of 14 residues.

This chain links TRBV9 with TRBJ2-2; no firm D call. The V gene lost 1 base and the J gene lost 4 bases, with 8 bases spanning the gap. Germline CDR1 and CDR2: SGDLS and YYNGEE. There are 14 residues in the CDR3. The DNA of the CDR3 is TGTGCCAGCAGCGTACGACGGACCACCGGGGAGCTGTTTTTT. Its translation is CASSVRRTTGELFF.

This clone was found once. The V call is TRBV29-1, the J call TRBJ2-1; the match to TRBD2 covers 11 bases. This CDR3 is 15 amino acids long. V dropped 5 bases and J dropped 6; count of bases not matched to a gene: 9. Looked up from germline, CDR1 is SQVTM and CDR2 is ANQGSEA. The CDR3 DNA follows: TGCAGCGTTCCAAATCTGGGACTAGCGGCCAATGAGCAGTTCTTC. Protein: CSVPNLGLAANEQFF.

This chain links TRBV5-4 with TRBJ2-4; 8 bases match TRBD1. This CDR3 is built from 14 residues. V was pared by 4 bases and J by 8 bases, with 8 bases of the junction left unmatched. The germline V gene has CDR1 SGHNT and CDR2 YYREEE (reference sequence). The CDR3 coding sequence is TGTGCCAGCAGCCCCCCGGACAGGGCAGACATTCAGTACTTC. Translated, it gives CASSPPDRADIQYF. Full variable domain (missing parts from reference TRBV5-4 and TRBJ2-4): ETGVTQSPTHLIKTRGQQVTLRCSSQSGHNTVSWYQQALGQGPQFIFQYYREEENGRGNFPPRFSGLQFPNYSSELNVNALELDDSALYLCASSPPDRADIQYFGAGTRLSVL.

This chain uses TRBV11-2 with TRBJ2-4; a weak D match, TRBD2 (6 bases). The V gene's germline CDR1 is SGHAT and CDR2 FQNNGV. V lost 6 bases to trimming and J lost 6 bases, with 12 bases between them. The CDR3 is 13 residues long. The chain's CDR3 is CASSSPGGNIQYF. The CDR3 DNA reads TGTGCCAGCAGTTCCCCCGGGGGAAACATTCAGTACTTC.

This chain connects TRBV27 to TRBJ2-7, with D tentatively TRBD2 (5 bases). V lost 2 bases, J lost 2 bases, and 10 bases lay in between. The CDR3 is made up of 14 amino acids. The germline CDR1 and CDR2 sequences are MNHEY and SMNVEV (reference sequence). This chain's CDR3 is CASSLGERTYEQYF. The CDR3 region has the DNA TGTGCCAGCAGTTTAGGGGAGAGGACCTACGAGCAGTACTTC.

A note on this clone: The same CDR3 also results from other DNA sequences found in this sample. The rearrangement joins TRBV27 to TRBJ2-7; TRBD2 might be the D (6 bases). Per germline, CDR1 MNHEY and CDR2 SMNVEV (reference sequence). Trimming pared 3 bases from V and 2 bases from J, leaving 8 bases between. CDR3 length: 13 residues. The CDR3 nucleotides read TGTGCCAGCAGTTTTAGCGGCCCCTACGAGCAGTACTTC. Translated, it gives CASSFSGPYEQYF.

The J gene is TRBJ2-4, the V gene TRBV15; TRBD1 aligns across 7 bases. There are 17 residues in the CDR3. The ends lost 1 base at V and 0 bases at J; junction bases unmatched: 6. Germline CDR1 is LNHNV and CDR2 is YYDKDF (reference sequence). This CDR3 is CATSRGSTGVAKNIQYF. DNA for the CDR3: TGTGCCACCAGCAGAGGGAGTACAGGGGTAGCCAAAAACATTCAGTACTTC.

The chain combines TRBV11-3 with TRBJ2-1, with TRBD1 identical over 12 bases. The V gene's germline CDR1 is SGHNT and CDR2 YENEEA. CDR3 size: 14 residues. V trimming: 1 base; J trimming: 8 bases; junction bases outside the gene matches: 0. DNA of the CDR3: TGTGCCAGCAGCTTAGGGGACAGGGGGCATGAGCAGTTCTTC. The encoded protein is CASSLGDRGHEQFF.

The chain couples TRBV7-9 to TRBJ2-3; D is undetermined. This CDR3 is built from 12 residues. Germline values: CDR1 SEHNR, CDR2 FQNEAQ (reference sequence). Trimming shortened V by 2 bases and J by 2 bases, and 2 bases separated the two germline ends. The CDR3 coding sequence is TGTGCCAGCAGCTTACACACAGATACGCAGTATTTT. Translated, it gives CASSLHTDTQYF.

This chain links TRBV10-3 with TRBJ1-5; D unresolved. The CDR3 runs to 15 residues. V lost 4 bases, J lost 7 bases, and 17 bases lay in between. Germline values: CDR1 ENHRY, CDR2 SYGVKD. This chain's CDR3 is CAISAGFSGRQPQHF. The CDR3 DNA is TGTGCCATCAGTGCGGGGTTTAGCGGCAGACAGCCCCAGCATTTT.

The genes are TRBV7-9 and TRBJ2-1, with 8 bases matching TRBD2. V lost 8 bases to trimming and J lost 6 bases; unmatched junction nucleotides: 6. The germline gives CDR1 SEHNR, CDR2 FQNEAQ (reference sequence). CDR3 length: 13 amino acids. The CDR3 sequence: CASGSGKPNEQFF. CDR3 in DNA: TGTGCCAGCGGTAGCGGGAAACCCAATGAGCAGTTCTTC.

The chain employs TRBV27 and TRBJ2-7; the D is unclear. The CDR3 is 13 amino acids. V gave up 8 bases and J gave up 2 bases, with 13 bases separating them. Germline V gene sequence: CDR1 MNHEY, CDR2 SMNVEV (reference sequence). CDR3 sequence reads: CASRAPGPYEQYF. Here the CDR3 DNA reads TGTGCCAGCCGGGCCCCCGGCCCCTACGAGCAGTACTTC.

The chain employs TRBV7-2 and TRBJ2-7; 9 nucleotides agree with TRBD1. Germline lookup yields CDR1 SGHTA and CDR2 FQGNSA. V lost 2 bases to trimming and J lost 6 bases; unmatched junction nucleotides: 5. The CDR3 has 14 residues. The CDR3 sequence: CASSLLGQGVEQYF. The CDR3 nucleotides read TGTGCCAGCAGCTTATTGGGACAGGGAGTCGAGCAGTACTTC.

V is TRBV28 and J is TRBJ2-1; 12 bases map to TRBD2. The length of the CDR3 is 14 residues. From germline, CDR1 is MDHEN and CDR2 SYDVKM. Trimming took 3 bases from V and 10 from J; bases not matched to a gene: 4. The CDR3 spells CASSFGLAGGEQFF. DNA for the CDR3: TGTGCCAGCAGTTTTGGTCTAGCGGGAGGGGAGCAGTTCTTC.

The J gene is TRBJ2-1, the V gene TRBV5-1, with TRBD2 matching 14 bases. The CDR3 is made up of 14 amino acids. The germline gives CDR1 SGHRS, CDR2 YFSETQ. The V and J ends lost 0 bases and 15 bases, in that order; junction bases with no gene match: 5. This chain's CDR3 is CASSLDGLAGGGFF. As DNA, the CDR3 is TGCGCCAGCAGCTTGGATGGACTAGCGGGAGGCGGGTTCTTC.

The genes are TRBV7-9 and TRBJ2-7; D is unclear. This CDR3 region has 12 residues. Trimming stripped 6 bases from V and 6 bases from J, with 12 bases between. CDR1 SEHNR and CDR2 FQNEAQ come from the germline V gene (reference sequence). The DNA of the CDR3 is TGTGCCAGCAGTCCAACAGACACCGAGCAGTACTTC. It is translated as CASSPTDTEQYF.

The chain uses TRBV11-3 and TRBJ2-2; the match to TRBD2 covers 9 bases. The CDR3 spans 18 residues. In germline, CDR1 is SGHNT, CDR2 YENEEA. The V segment lost 1 base and the J segment 7 bases; nucleotides outside the gene matches: 13. CDR3 amino acids: CASSLGTKAGGLNGELFF. CDR3 DNA sequence: TGTGCCAGCAGCTTAGGGACAAAAGCGGGAGGTCTGAACGGGGAGCTGTTTTTT.

The chain combines TRBV27 with TRBJ2-1; 8 bases are shared with TRBD2. The V gene end was trimmed by 4 bases and the J gene end by 8 bases; junction bases not matched to a gene: 10. CDR3 length: 15 residues. From germline, CDR1 is MNHEY and CDR2 SMNVEV (reference sequence). CDR3 sequence reads: CASSSPGLGGDEQFF. DNA for the CDR3: TGTGCCAGCAGTTCCCCGGGACTAGGGGGGGATGAGCAGTTCTTC.

The rearrangement uses TRBV7-8 and TRBJ1-2; 7 bases are shared with TRBD1. Unmatched junction bases numbered 2, after V lost 1 base and J lost 0 bases. Per the germline V gene, CDR1 is SGHVS and CDR2 is FQNEAQ. The CDR3 runs to 15 residues. CDR3 region: CASSLGQGANYGYTF. CDR3 nucleotides: TGTGCCAGCAGCTTAGGACAGGGAGCTAACTATGGCTACACCTTC. Drawing the rest from reference TRBV7-8 and TRBJ1-2, the complete variable domain is GAGVSQSPRYKVAKRGQDVALRCDPISGHVSLFWYQQALGQGPEFLTYFQNEAQLDKSGLPSDRFFAERPEGSVSTLKIQRTQQEDSAVYLCASSLGQGANYGYTFGSGTRLTVV.

The chain is built from TRBV6-6 and TRBJ2-4; tentatively, D is TRBD2 (5 bases). The CDR3 length is 14 residues. The V end lost 6 bases, the J end lost 2 bases, and 11 bases lay between the germline ends. Germline lookup yields CDR1 MNHNY and CDR2 SVGAGI (reference sequence). The CDR3 is CASRQRDPKNIQYF. The CDR3 nucleotides read TGTGCCAGCAGGCAGAGGGATCCCAAAAACATTCAGTACTTC.

The chain uses TRBV12-5 and TRBJ2-7; 7 nucleotides align to TRBD1. This CDR3 is built from 13 residues. V trimming: 5 bases; J trimming: 7 bases; junction bases outside the gene matches: 8. Per germline, CDR1 LGHNT and CDR2 FRNRAP. This CDR3 reads CASGDGTATEQYF. DNA for the CDR3: TGTGCTAGTGGTGACGGGACAGCCACTGAGCAGTACTTC.

On this clone: One end of the junction fails to match germline, which may point to a read error. The rearrangement joins TRBV29-1 to TRBJ1-2, with D uncertain. The CDR3 spans 16 residues. Germline CDR1 and CDR2: SQVTM and ANQGSEA. CDR3 DNA sequence: TGCAGCGTCGAAGAACCGGCCCGACACCTAAGGGAGGGCTACACCTTC. As protein: CSVEEPARHLREGYTF.

This clone was observed a few times. This CDR3 reads CASSRIQNQPQHF. CDR3 DNA sequence: TGTGCCAGCAGTAGGATCCAAAATCAGCCCCAGCATTTT. V is TRBV6-1 and J is TRBJ1-5; no clear D gene. The CDR3 contains 13 residues. The V gene lost 5 bases and the J gene lost 4 bases, with 9 bases spanning the gap. From germline, CDR1 is MNHNS and CDR2 SASEGT.

The genes are TRBV27 and TRBJ2-3, with D hard to call. The V end was cut by 2 bases, the J end by 0 bases, with 9 bases between. Germline assignment: CDR1 MNHEY and CDR2 SMNVEV (reference sequence). The CDR3 consists of 15 residues. The CDR3 loop reads CASSLIGPSTDTQYF. CDR3 sequence (DNA): TGTGCCAGCAGTTTAATAGGACCGAGCACAGATACGCAGTATTTT.

On this clone itself: Other nucleotide sequences in the sample specify the same CDR3. The chain links TRBV29-1 to TRBJ2-7; possibly TRBD1 for D (6 bases). The length of the CDR3 is 13 residues. V lost 4 bases, J lost 0 bases, and 10 bases lay in between. Germline CDR1 and CDR2: SQVTM and ANQGSEA. The CDR3 DNA is TGCAGCGTTGGACGGGACAACTCCTACGAGCAGTACTTC. Translation: CSVGRDNSYEQYF.

The V and J genes are TRBV7-9 and TRBJ2-1, with 12 bases matching TRBD2. Unmatched junction bases numbered 9, after V lost 1 base and J lost 8 bases. The CDR3 consists of 17 residues. CDR1 and CDR2 (germline): SEHNR, FQNEAQ (reference sequence). CDR3 in DNA: TGTGCCAGCAGCTTAGTTCTAGCGGGAGGGTTTTCGGATGAGCAGTTCTTC. It yields the protein CASSLVLAGGFSDEQFF.

This clone has just one count. CDR3 sequence reads: CASSPLAGSVGELFF. CDR3 sequence (DNA): TGCGCCAGCAGCCCACTAGCGGGAAGTGTCGGGGAGCTGTTTTTT. The chain joins TRBV4-1 to TRBJ2-2, with 10 bases matching TRBD2. In germline, CDR1 is MGHRA, CDR2 YSYEKL. V dropped 4 bases and J dropped 7; count of bases not matched to a gene: 6. The CDR3 length is 15 residues.

This clone was counted a single time. V usage is TRBV6-1 and J usage is TRBJ2-7, with 8 bases lining up with TRBD1. Germline lookup yields CDR1 MNHNS and CDR2 SASEGT. The CDR3 length is 14 residues. The trim removed 7 bases at V and 7 bases at J, leaving 12 bases unmatched. The DNA of the CDR3 is TGTGCCAGCACAAGACAGGGGTCCGCTTGGGAGCAGTACTTC. This translates into CASTRQGSAWEQYF.